These 16 T cell receptor beta chains came from one sample sequenced in a study of read filtering for tumor transcriptome and immune sequencing. Molecular barcoded adaptors covering alpha/delta and beta/gamma chains were used on 400 ng RNA. One entry per CDR3 protein, called by TCRdb with MiXCR from the reads. The repertoire holds tens of thousands of distinct CDR3 sequences, with roughly a fifth as singletons. Sequenced: a population of CD138-negative cells sorted from bone marrow. Source of these receptors: a donor over 35 with multiple myeloma.

Ten or more counts support this clonotype. This chain links TRBV2 with TRBJ1-4, with D uncertain. Germline V gene data show CDR1 as SNHLY and CDR2 as FYNNEI. This CDR3 spans 16 amino acids. V gave up 2 bases and J gave up 0 bases, with 10 bases separating them. CDR3 bases: TGTGCCAGCAGTGAACCTAGTCCTGCAACTAATGAAAAACTGTTTTTT. Encoded protein: CASSEPSPATNEKLFF.

The chain is built from TRBV5-5 and TRBJ1-1, with no clear D. The CDR3 runs 15 residues. V was trimmed by 4 bases and J by 1 base, leaving 14 bases between them. Germline CDR1 reads SGHKS; CDR2 reads YYEKEE (reference sequence). CDR3 nucleotides: TGTGCCAGCAGCCCTTGGGGAGCTCCGAACACTGAAGCTTTCTTT. Translating it yields CASSPWGAPNTEAFF.

At least ten counts were recorded for this clonotype. The V and J genes are TRBV7-3 and TRBJ2-4; TRBD2 matches at 8 bases. Germline-derived CDR1 and CDR2 are SGHTA and FQGTGA. The CDR3 spans 17 residues. Trimming cost V 5 bases and J 1 base; bases outside gene matches: 10. The CDR3 nucleotides are TGTGCCAGCAGCCCCAACAGCGGGAGAACCGCCAAAAACATTCAGTACTTC. It encodes CASSPNSGRTAKNIQYF.

V is TRBV7-8 and J is TRBJ2-7; D is unclear. Trimming shortened V by 4 bases and J by 5 bases, and 18 bases separated the two germline ends. Germline lookup yields CDR1 SGHVS and CDR2 FQNEAQ. CDR3 length: 15 amino acids. In nucleotides, the CDR3 is TGTGCCAGCAGCTCCAACTCCCGGGCGCCCGACGAGCAGTACTTC. It translates to CASSSNSRAPDEQYF.

This clonotype was found many times. The rearrangement links TRBV11-2 to TRBJ2-1; D is unclear. V lost 1 base, J lost 0 bases, and 7 bases lay in between. The CDR3 contains 15 residues. The germline gives CDR1 SGHAT, CDR2 FQNNGV. CDR3 sequence (DNA): TGTGCCAGCAGCTTAGGGAAAGACTCCTACAATGAGCAGTTCTTC. Encoded protein: CASSLGKDSYNEQFF.

This clonotype was detected only a few times. The chain uses TRBV4-1 and TRBJ2-7; 9 bases are shared with TRBD2. The CDR3 extends over 17 amino acids. CDR1 and CDR2 from the germline V gene are MGHRA and YSYEKL. J lost 0 bases, V lost 0 bases, and 6 bases had no gene match. CDR3 residues: CASSQDIRTSDSYEQYF. The DNA of the CDR3 is TGCGCCAGCAGCCAAGATATCAGGACTAGCGACTCCTACGAGCAGTACTTC.

This clonotype occurred a few times. The chain has TRBV7-6 and TRBJ1-4; maybe TRBD1 (5 bases). Germline CDR1 and CDR2: SGHVS and FNYEAQ. The CDR3 contains 15 residues. Trimming pared 2 bases from V and 0 bases from J, leaving 7 bases between. Here the CDR3 reads CASSLWGATNEKLFF. The CDR3 DNA reads as TGTGCCAGCAGCTTATGGGGGGCAACTAATGAAAAACTGTTTTTT.

At least ten counts were recorded for this clonotype. This chain uses TRBV7-2 with TRBJ2-3; D not resolved. V lost 5 bases and J lost 3, with 12 bases in between. Germline V CDR1 and CDR2: SGHTA, FQGNSA. The CDR3 totals 14 residues. The CDR3: CASSPAVYTDTQYF. In nucleotides, the CDR3 is TGTGCCAGCAGCCCGGCGGTCTATACAGATACGCAGTATTTT.

This clonotype was picked up many times. The chain has TRBV6-6 and TRBJ2-1, with 12 bases lining up with TRBD2. The CDR3 has 17 residues. J lost 0 bases, V lost 5 bases, and 5 bases had no gene match. Germline V gene lookup returns CDR1 MNHNY and CDR2 SVGAGI (reference sequence). CDR3 nucleotide sequence: TGTGCCAGCAGTCGAAAGACTAGCGGGAGCTCCTACAATGAGCAGTTCTTC. Amino acid sequence: CASSRKTSGSSYNEQFF.

The chain carries TRBV11-2 and TRBJ2-1; no clear D gene. V gave up 6 bases and J gave up 10 bases, with 13 bases separating them. Germline V gene sequence: CDR1 SGHAT, CDR2 FQNNGV. This CDR3 is built from 12 residues. In nucleotides, the CDR3 is TGTGCCAGCAGTTCAACTTCTTGGGAGCAGTTCTTC. Encoded protein: CASSSTSWEQFF. The entire variable domain, with the rest obtained from reference TRBV11-2 and TRBJ2-1, is as follows: EAGVAQSPRYKIIEKRQSVAFWCNPISGHATLYWYQQILGQGPKLLIQFQNNGVVDDSQLPKDRFSAERLKGVDSTLKIQPAKLEDSAVYLCASSSTSWEQFFGPGTRLTVL.

This clonotype has at least ten counts. V is TRBV5-1 and J is TRBJ2-5; no firm D call. V lost 2 bases to trimming and J lost 1 base, with 6 bases between them. Germline V CDR1 and CDR2: SGHRS, YFSETQ. The CDR3 totals 13 residues. The CDR3 spells CASSLRFQETQYF. CDR3 DNA sequence: TGCGCCAGCAGCTTAAGATTCCAAGAGACCCAGTACTTC.

This clonotype was seen many times. V usage is TRBV6-5 and J usage is TRBJ1-1, with unresolved D. Trimming shortened V by 2 bases and J by 1 base, and 8 bases separated the two germline ends. Germline V gene data show CDR1 as MNHEY and CDR2 as SVGAGI. The CDR3 length is 14 residues. The CDR3: CASSYRAANTEAFF. The DNA of the CDR3 is TGTGCCAGCAGTTACCGGGCGGCGAACACTGAAGCTTTCTTT.

Note on this clonotype: Just one base apart from a much larger clone, this may be a read error. The rearrangement links TRBV7-2 to TRBJ2-5; 9 bases are shared with TRBD2. The CDR3 covers 16 residues. Germline CDR1 SGHTA, CDR2 FQGNSA. The CDR3 region is CASSLGGRATRESQYF. The CDR3 region has the DNA TGTGCCAGCAGCTTAGGCGGGAGGGCCACCCGAGAGTCCCAGTACTTC.

On this clonotype: A much larger clone sits a single nucleotide away, making a read error possible. V usage is TRBV5-1 and J usage is TRBJ2-7; maybe TRBD2 (5 bases). This CDR3 has 13 amino acids. CDR1 SGHRS and CDR2 YFSETQ come from the germline V gene. In nucleotides, the CDR3 is TGCACCAGCAGACGCGGGCGGTCCTACGAGCAGTACTTC. Translation gives CTSRRGRSYEQYF.

The table lists this clonotype with many counts. The chain combines TRBV4-1 with TRBJ2-7; D might be TRBD2 (6 bases). The CDR3 covers 15 residues. Trimming took 0 bases from V and 2 from J, leaving 11 bases between them. CDR1 and CDR2 (germline): MGHRA, YSYEKL. CDR3 nucleotides: TGCGCCAGCAGCCAAGAGAATACTAGCCCCTACGAGCAGTACTTC. This gives the protein CASSQENTSPYEQYF.

This clonotype was seen ten or more times. V gene TRBV28 combines with J gene TRBJ1-1; D gene unclear. V dropped 5 bases and J dropped 8 bases, with 9 bases sitting between them. This CDR3 is built from 11 residues. In germline, CDR1 is MDHEN, CDR2 SYDVKM. CDR3 amino acids: CASSPLEEAFF. The CDR3 coding sequence is TGTGCCAGCAGTCCACTTGAAGAAGCTTTCTTT.